This entry concerns a single T cell receptor beta chain. Its antigen target is currently unknown. Qualities for individual bases were not recorded, and no much larger clone is one base off. The data belong to a study of PD-L1 blockade in urothelial cancer (TCRdb year 2017). Concerning the study at large: Therapy was started at some point between 2014 and 2016 for all patients, and atezolizumab 1,200 mg was administered intravenously every 3 weeks. About nine tenths of the roughly 29 patients were males with bladder-origin urothelial cancer, and 18 of 29 reported a prior smoking history. Patients had an ECOG performance status of 0 or 1 and had received between 0 and 3 prior chemotherapy regimens. Blood samples were analyzed at 3 weeks after treatment start (second dose) and at 6 weeks after treatment start. Blood samples yielded a median of roughly 140,000 T cells and around 83,000 unique TCRs, with median clonality 0.080. An exploratory multi-omic analysis was conducted of the somatic, immune and clinical correlates of response to PD-L1 blockade with atezolizumab in urothelial cancer. TCR sequencing covered pretreatment tumor samples and matched, serially collected peripheral blood taken before and after atezolizumab treatment. Progression-free survival longer than 6 months counted as durable clinical benefit, and TCR features were additionally tested against both progression-free and overall survival. Whole exome sequencing and RNA sequencing of pretreatment tumors were performed alongside TCR sequencing in the same patients. Durable clinical benefit was achieved by nine patients but not by the remaining 20. Pretreatment blood TCR-seq was available for under 35 patients, at least one posttreatment blood collection was obtained for some 24 patients, and tumor TCR-seq was available for some 24 patients. The full study reports these points: A pretreatment peripheral blood TCR clonality below the median was linked to improved progression-free and overall survival. Because the sample size was small (n of about 29) and many exploratory analyses were performed, the results are intended to be hypothesis-generating. At 3 weeks after the start of treatment, tumor-associated TCR clones in peripheral blood had expanded more in patients with durable benefit (n of about 22, p = 0.022).

Synthetic TCR analog templates were spiked into each PCR so that absolute template abundance could be estimated from read counts. Using the immunoSEQ assay, TCRbeta CDR3 regions were amplified from genomic DNA with bias-controlled V and J gene primers. Rearranged TCRbeta segments were sequenced at approximately 20X coverage. The study's own analysis went as follows. Sequencing errors were corrected by clustering and CDR3s were annotated against IMGT to assign V, D and J genes. Out-of-frame and stop-codon sequences were excluded, and only productive TCRbeta rearrangements were used in downstream analyses. Clonality was calculated as one minus the Shannon entropy normalized by the log of the number of unique productive sequences. Clones differing between time points or between blood and tumor were identified by Fisher's exact test with Benjamini-Hochberg correction at adjusted p below 0.01. TCRdb's version of the immuneACCESS table is confined to in-frame rearrangements and falls short of the full clone set. An unresolved V gene accounts for under half of the shortfall where checked; the remainder is of unknown origin. From that table come the V and J calls and clone size; the DNA was used to work out D and trimming. A total of some 71,000 clones appear in this sample, less than 90% of them only once. The ten largest clones take up roughly 3.4% of the sample.

A total of 29 patients with locally advanced or metastatic urothelial carcinoma, treated at Memorial Sloan Kettering on a trial protocol, made up the cohort. Peripheral blood mononuclear cells were collected pretreatment and during treatment, at between 1 and 8 total time points per patient. The Qiagen DNeasy Blood extraction kit was used to purify genomic DNA from total PBMCs and tumor samples. Collected pretreatment and during treatment, PBMCs were isolated and stored as previously described. CDR1 and CDR2 are read off the germline V gene (reference sequence) as MNHNY and SVGAGI. For this chain, trimming is 0 bases at the V end and 6 bases at the J end, and the number of junction bases without a gene match is 8. From the cysteine up to the phenylalanine, the CDR3 has a length of 16 residues. CDR3 DNA is the only sequence kept; it has 48 bases, read in frame from the first base.

The TCR sequence derives from a man in his 60s with urothelial cancer. The sample here was PBMCs, taken around atezolizumab (anti-PD-L1) treatment. The rearrangement joined TRBV6-6 to TRBJ2-1, with 7 central nucleotides matching TRBD2. The encoded CDR3 is CASSYSISGGPNEQFF. The DNA sequence reads TGTGCCAGCAGTTACTCGATATCGGGAGGCCCCAATGAGCAGTTCTTC.